One and the same sample provided the 8 T cell receptor beta chains below, sequenced in a study of T cell responses to AZD1222 COVID-19 vaccine. Sequencing was performed with immunoSEQ multiplex PCR; in TCRdb, only in-frame clones are kept and a portion is missing. This sample carries 75,000 to 95,000 clones, roughly 90% of them seen once, and the ten largest clones take about 2.8%. Source: peripheral blood, taken on day 0 of MenACWY control vaccination. The receptors stem from an adult in good health.

This chain joins TRBV5-1 and TRBJ2-7; tentatively, D is TRBD1 (5 bases). Trimming took 1 base from V and 0 from J, leaving 11 bases between them. Germline V gene lookup returns CDR1 SGHRS and CDR2 YFSETQ. This CDR3 is 15 amino acids long. The CDR3 here is CASSLNTGSSYEQYF. As DNA, the CDR3 is TGCGCCAGCAGCTTGAACACAGGCAGCTCCTACGAGCAGTACTTC.

This rearrangement joins TRBV5-5 to TRBJ1-1; 7 nucleotides align to TRBD1. The CDR3 runs 14 residues. The V gene's germline CDR1 is SGHKS and CDR2 YYEKEE (reference sequence). With V trimmed by 3 bases and J by 0 bases, 2 bases remained unmatched. The DNA for the CDR3 is TGTGCCAGCAGCTGGGACAGCATGAACACTGAAGCTTTCTTT. This translates into CASSWDSMNTEAFF. The whole variable domain, filled in from reference TRBV5-5 and TRBJ1-1, reads DAGVTQSPTHLIKTRGQQVTLRCSPISGHKSVSWYQQVLGQGPQFIFQYYEKEERGRGNFPDRFSARQFPNYSSELNVNALLLGDSALYLCASSWDSMNTEAFFGQGTRLTVV.

This clone has a handful of counts. DNA of the CDR3: TGTGCCAGCAGCCTGGCGGCTAGCACAGATACGCAGTATTTT. This codes for CASSLAASTDTQYF. V usage is TRBV6-5 and J usage is TRBJ2-3; D gene uncertain. The CDR3 covers 14 residues. The ends were cut back, 6 bases at V and 0 bases at J, with 10 bases in the middle. Germline V gives CDR1 MNHEY, CDR2 SVGAGI.

This sequence joins TRBV11-3 and TRBJ1-2, with a possible D match to TRBD1 (5 bases). Looked up from germline, CDR1 is SGHNT and CDR2 is YENEEA. Deletions cut 0 bases from V and 8 bases from J, with 10 bases between. This CDR3 region has 13 residues. CDR3 sequence (DNA): TGTGCCAGCAGCTTAGATCGAGGGACCGGCTACACCTTC. Translating it yields CASSLDRGTGYTF.

The gene calls are TRBV7-8 and TRBJ2-7, with TRBD2 identical over 15 bases. Germline V CDR1 and CDR2: SGHVS, FQNEAQ. The CDR3 loop spans 17 amino acids. Trimming took 6 bases from V and 1 from J; bases not matched to a gene: 7. CDR3 region: CASSWGLAGGLSYEQYF. The CDR3 nucleotides are TGTGCCAGCAGTTGGGGACTAGCGGGGGGACTTTCCTACGAGCAGTACTTC.

The rearrangement links TRBV19 to TRBJ1-4; D might be TRBD1 (6 bases). The CDR3 runs 17 residues. Looked up from germline, CDR1 is LNHDA and CDR2 is SQIVND (reference sequence). V gave up 8 bases and J gave up 1 base, with 20 bases separating them. In DNA form, the CDR3 reads TGTGCCAGTTCCATAACGGGGGGGCGCGTAACTAATGAAAAACTGTTTTTT. It specifies CASSITGGRVTNEKLFF.

CDR3 in DNA: TGTGCCAGCAGCCCTTATAGGGGCCCTAGTCAGCCCCAGCATTTT. This gives the protein CASSPYRGPSQPQHF. This chain uses TRBV7-8 with TRBJ1-5, with a weak D call TRBD1 (5 bases). In germline, CDR1 is SGHVS, CDR2 FQNEAQ. V shed 5 bases and J shed 6 bases, with 17 bases lying between them. The CDR3 length is 15 residues.

The rearrangement uses TRBV4-1 and TRBJ1-2, with 9 bases lining up with TRBD1. Germline CDR1 is MGHRA and CDR2 is YSYEKL. CDR3 length: 15 residues. With 4 bases clipped from V and 8 bases from J, the junction kept 11 bases outside the gene matches. The CDR3 protein is CASSPGTGPSEGYTF. DNA of the CDR3: TGCGCCAGCAGCCCCGGGACAGGGCCCTCGGAGGGCTACACCTTC.